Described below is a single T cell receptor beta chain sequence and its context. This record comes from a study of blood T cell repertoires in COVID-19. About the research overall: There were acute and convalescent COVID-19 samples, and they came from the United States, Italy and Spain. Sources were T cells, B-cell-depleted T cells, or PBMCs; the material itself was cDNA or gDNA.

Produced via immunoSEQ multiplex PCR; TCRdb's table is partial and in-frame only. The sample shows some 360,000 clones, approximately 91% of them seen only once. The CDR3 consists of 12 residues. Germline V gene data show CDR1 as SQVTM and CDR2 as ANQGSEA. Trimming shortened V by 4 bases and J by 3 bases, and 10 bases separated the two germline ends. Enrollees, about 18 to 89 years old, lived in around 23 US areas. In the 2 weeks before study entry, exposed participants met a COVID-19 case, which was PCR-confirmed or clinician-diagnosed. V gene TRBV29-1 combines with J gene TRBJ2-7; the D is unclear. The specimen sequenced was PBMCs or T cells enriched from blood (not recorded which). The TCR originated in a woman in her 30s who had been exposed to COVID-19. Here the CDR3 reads CSVAPGIYEQYF. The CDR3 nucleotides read TGCAGCGTTGCACCGGGTATCTACGAGCAGTACTTC.